The 20 T cell receptor beta chains listed next were all sequenced from one sample in a study of blood T cell repertoires in COVID-19. Here immunoSEQ multiplex PCR was the method, and the copy in TCRdb shows in-frame clones only, minus some. Of about 230,000 clones in the sample, 70% to 85% are singletons; the top ten hold 2% to 2.5%. Sequenced material: peripheral blood. Source of these receptors: a man aged 35 to 55 who had recovered from COVID-19.

The chain is built from TRBV7-2 and TRBJ2-5; TRBD2 matches at 15 bases. The CDR3 is 19 amino acids. V shed 2 bases and J 5 bases; nucleotides not matched to a gene: 12. Germline V gene sequence: CDR1 SGHTA, CDR2 FQGNSA. CDR3: CASSLKREGLAGGWETQYF. In nucleotides, the CDR3 is TGTGCCAGCAGCTTAAAAAGAGAGGGACTAGCGGGGGGCTGGGAGACCCAGTACTTC.

This clone was picked up a small number of times. The chain carries TRBV24-1 and TRBJ2-1, with 11 nucleotides matching TRBD2. CDR1 KGHDR and CDR2 SFDVKD come from the germline V gene. This CDR3 contains 16 residues. J was trimmed by 8 bases and V by 3 bases; bases with no gene match: 8. CDR3 protein: CATSDTATSGNHEQFF. The DNA for the CDR3 is TGTGCCACCAGTGATACGGCGACTAGCGGGAACCATGAGCAGTTCTTC.

The chain links TRBV7-6 to TRBJ1-3; D is undetermined. This CDR3 contains 16 residues. Per germline, CDR1 SGHVS and CDR2 FNYEAQ. The V end was cut by 1 base, the J end by 4 bases, with 14 bases between. CDR3: CASSLGRPGEGNTIYF. The CDR3 DNA follows: TGTGCCAGCAGCTTAGGGCGCCCAGGTGAAGGAAACACCATATATTTT.

J is TRBJ2-1 and V is TRBV5-1; D may be TRBD2 (6 bases). The CDR3 covers 15 residues. With 4 bases removed from V and 6 bases from J, the gap between germline ends came to 17 bases. Germline V gene lookup returns CDR1 SGHRS and CDR2 YFSETQ. CDR3 in amino acids: CASSPVPGEVNEQFF. The CDR3 DNA is TGCGCCAGCAGCCCCGTACCCGGGGAGGTCAATGAGCAGTTCTTC.

The chain is built from TRBV20-1 and TRBJ2-7, with a tentative D call TRBD1 (5 bases). The V gene lost 6 bases and the J gene lost 4 bases, with 10 bases spanning the gap. The germline CDR1 and CDR2 sequences are DFQATT and SNEGSKA (reference sequence). This CDR3 spans 11 amino acids. CDR3 residues: CSAPQAYEQYF. As DNA, the CDR3 is TGCAGTGCCCCACAGGCTTACGAGCAGTACTTC.

As DNA, the CDR3 is TGCGCCAGCAGCTTGTTTCGGGACTACAATGAGCAGTTCTTC. Translating gives CASSLFRDYNEQFF. V and J are TRBV5-1 and TRBJ2-1; D is possibly TRBD2 (5 bases). Between the trimmed V and J ends, which lost 1 base and 3 bases, there was a span of 8 bases. The germline V gene has CDR1 SGHRS and CDR2 YFSETQ. The CDR3 runs to 14 residues.

The chain links TRBV18 to TRBJ2-2; 8 bases match TRBD2. The CDR3 covers 17 residues. CDR1 and CDR2 from the germline V gene are KGHSH and LQKENI. After removal of 2 bases from V and 1 base from J, the junction contained 6 bases not matched to a gene. The CDR3 sequence: CASSPKISGGNTGELFF. The CDR3 bases are TGTGCCAGCTCACCAAAGATCAGCGGGGGGAACACCGGGGAGCTGTTTTTT.

The chain uses TRBV5-5 and TRBJ2-7, with D maybe TRBD2 (5 bases). Trimming pared 2 bases from V and 2 bases from J, leaving 14 bases between. CDR3 length: 15 amino acids. CDR1 is SGHKS, CDR2 YYEKEE, per germline (reference sequence). The DNA for the CDR3 is TGTGCCAGCAGCTTCAGCGGAAGAGATCCCTACGAGCAGTACTTC. Amino acids: CASSFSGRDPYEQYF.

V is TRBV7-9 and J is TRBJ2-3; D ambiguous. This CDR3 spans 13 amino acids. Germline V gene data show CDR1 as SEHNR and CDR2 as FQNEAQ (reference sequence). V shed 0 bases and J shed 3 bases, with 4 bases lying between them. CDR3 residues: CASSLAATDTQYF. DNA for the CDR3: TGTGCCAGCAGCTTAGCGGCTACAGATACGCAGTATTTT.

The chain carries TRBV5-1 and TRBJ2-1; TRBD2 agrees at 8 bases. In germline, CDR1 is SGHRS, CDR2 YFSETQ. With V trimmed by 2 bases and J by 5 bases, 6 bases remained unmatched. This CDR3 comprises 15 residues. This CDR3 reads CASSLPAGADNEQFF. In DNA, the CDR3 is TGCGCCAGCAGCTTACCAGCGGGAGCGGACAATGAGCAGTTCTTC. The variable domain in full, with the rest retrieved from reference TRBV5-1 and TRBJ2-1, is KAGVTQTPRYLIKTRGQQVTLSCSPISGHRSVSWYQQTPGQGLQFLFEYFSETQRNKGNFPGRFSGRQFSNSRSEMNVSTLELGDSALYLCASSLPAGADNEQFFGPGTRLTVL.

The V and J genes are TRBV19 and TRBJ1-1; D perhaps matches TRBD1 (6 bases). The CDR3 has 13 residues. V dropped 5 bases and J dropped 5 bases, with 12 bases sitting between them. Germline CDR1 is LNHDA and CDR2 is SQIVND (reference sequence). CDR3 DNA: TGTGCCAGTAGTTGGAACAGGGAAACTGAAGCTTTCTTT. This encodes CASSWNRETEAFF. The variable domain in full, completed from reference TRBV19 and TRBJ1-1, reads DGGITQSPKYLFRKEGQNVTLSCEQNLNHDAMYWYRQDPGQGLRLIYYSQIVNDFQKGDIAEGYSVSREKKESFPLTVTSAQKNPTAFYLCASSWNRETEAFFGQGTRLTVV.

V and J are TRBV9 and TRBJ1-1; tentative D call: TRBD1 (5 bases). Germline CDR1 reads SGDLS; CDR2 reads YYNGEE. V was pared by 3 bases and J by 5 bases, with 17 bases between. This CDR3 spans 15 amino acids. The CDR3 loop is CASSGGRGAGTEAFF. The CDR3 DNA reads as TGTGCCAGCAGCGGGGGGAGGGGCGCTGGGACTGAAGCTTTCTTT. Together with reference TRBV9 and TRBJ1-1, the CDR3 gives the full variable domain: DSGVTQTPKHLITATGQRVTLRCSPRSGDLSVYWYQQSLDQGLQFLIQYYNGEERAKGNILERFSAQQFPDLHSELNLSSLELGDSALYFCASSGGRGAGTEAFFGQGTRLTVV.

The chain carries TRBV4-3 and TRBJ2-1; 10 nucleotides match TRBD2. Trimming cost V 2 bases and J 5 bases; bases outside gene matches: 15. The germline V gene has CDR1 LGHNA and CDR2 YSLEER. CDR3 length: 19 amino acids. DNA for the CDR3: TGCGCCAGCAGCCAACGGGACGGGGCTAGCGGGAGCCCCCACAATGAGCAGTTCTTC. Amino acid sequence: CASSQRDGASGSPHNEQFF.

The chain is built from TRBV4-3 and TRBJ2-7; TRBD2 might be the D (6 bases). This CDR3 spans 15 amino acids. Germline CDR1 and CDR2: LGHNA and YSLEER. The V end was cut by 3 bases, the J end by 0 bases, with 12 bases between. CDR3 amino acids: CASSQDSGNSYEQYF. As DNA, the CDR3 is TGCGCCAGCAGCCAGGATAGCGGAAACTCCTACGAGCAGTACTTC.

The gene calls are TRBV4-3 and TRBJ2-7, with TRBD2 matching 11 bases. J gave up 3 bases and V 1 base, and 5 bases lay outside the gene matches. The CDR3 consists of 16 residues. The germline V gene has CDR1 LGHNA and CDR2 YSLEER. CDR3 loop: CASSQVGTSGNYEQYF. CDR3 nucleotides: TGCGCCAGCAGCCAAGTAGGGACTAGCGGTAACTACGAGCAGTACTTC.

The chain employs TRBV19 and TRBJ1-3; D is unclear. The V and J ends lost 1 base and 0 bases respectively, with 7 bases between them. CDR1 is LNHDA, CDR2 SQIVND, per germline (reference sequence). The CDR3 runs to 15 residues. The CDR3 spells CASSIGHGSGNTIYF. The CDR3 DNA follows: TGTGCCAGTAGTATAGGACACGGCTCTGGAAACACCATATATTTT.

The chain has TRBV5-1 and TRBJ2-3, with 12 bases that match TRBD2. CDR1 and CDR2 (germline): SGHRS, YFSETQ. V shed 3 bases, J shed 4 bases, and the junction held 6 bases outside the gene matches. CDR3 size: 16 residues. This chain's CDR3 is CASSSGLAGYADTQYF. The CDR3 region has the DNA TGCGCCAGCAGCTCCGGACTAGCGGGATACGCAGATACGCAGTATTTT.

V and J are TRBV11-2 and TRBJ2-5, with 11 nucleotides matching TRBD2. Germline lookup yields CDR1 SGHAT and CDR2 FQNNGV. V gave up 4 bases and J gave up 3 bases; unmatched junction bases: 4. The CDR3 is made up of 15 amino acids. The CDR3 reads CASSWGGLAEETQYF. DNA for the CDR3: TGTGCCAGCAGCTGGGGGGGACTAGCGGAAGAGACCCAGTACTTC. Variable domain in full (rest from reference TRBV11-2 and TRBJ2-5): EAGVAQSPRYKIIEKRQSVAFWCNPISGHATLYWYQQILGQGPKLLIQFQNNGVVDDSQLPKDRFSAERLKGVDSTLKIQPAKLEDSAVYLCASSWGGLAEETQYFGPGTRLLVL.

With regard to this clone: The sample has other DNA sequences that encode this CDR3 too. This sequence joins TRBV25-1 and TRBJ2-5, with 7 bases matching TRBD1. CDR1 is MGHDK and CDR2 is SYGVNS in the germline V gene. The CDR3 extends over 14 amino acids. V lost 1 base, J lost 2 bases, and 1 base stayed unmatched. The CDR3 sequence: CASSESRGQETQYF. For the CDR3, the DNA is TGTGCCAGCAGTGAATCCAGGGGGCAAGAGACCCAGTACTTC.

This clone was counted only a few times. This chain connects TRBV5-1 to TRBJ2-7; TRBD1 matches at 7 bases. V lost 1 base to trimming and J lost 3 bases; unmatched junction nucleotides: 4. Germline V gene lookup returns CDR1 SGHRS and CDR2 YFSETQ. The CDR3 runs to 14 residues. CDR3 amino acids: CASSLQGVDYEQYF. In DNA form, the CDR3 reads TGCGCCAGCAGCTTGCAGGGGGTGGACTACGAGCAGTACTTC. Full variable domain (remainder filled in from reference TRBV5-1 and TRBJ2-7): KAGVTQTPRYLIKTRGQQVTLSCSPISGHRSVSWYQQTPGQGLQFLFEYFSETQRNKGNFPGRFSGRQFSNSRSEMNVSTLELGDSALYLCASSLQGVDYEQYFGPGTRLTVT.